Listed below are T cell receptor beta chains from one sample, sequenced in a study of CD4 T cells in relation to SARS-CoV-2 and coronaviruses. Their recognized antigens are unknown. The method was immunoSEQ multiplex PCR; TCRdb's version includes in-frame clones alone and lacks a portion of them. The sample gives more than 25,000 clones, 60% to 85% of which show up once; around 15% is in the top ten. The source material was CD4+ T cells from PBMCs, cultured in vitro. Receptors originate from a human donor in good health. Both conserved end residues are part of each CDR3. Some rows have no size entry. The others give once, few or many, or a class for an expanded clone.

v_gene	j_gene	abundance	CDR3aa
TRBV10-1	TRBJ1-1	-	CASSESRGEAFF
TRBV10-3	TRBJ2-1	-	CAISRGEVPQYNEQFF
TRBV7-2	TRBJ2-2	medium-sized	CASSTGDRVPPGELFF
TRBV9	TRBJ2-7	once	CASSVAAAYEQYF
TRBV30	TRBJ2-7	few	CAWSVYHEQYF
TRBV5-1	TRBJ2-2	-	CASSSGQGITGELFF
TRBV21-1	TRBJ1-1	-	CASSIRGSLNTEAFF
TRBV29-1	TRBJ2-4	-	CSVAPGGNIQYF
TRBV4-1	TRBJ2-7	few	CASSLRQGRDYEQYF
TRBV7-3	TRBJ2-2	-	CASSKQGAGTGELFF
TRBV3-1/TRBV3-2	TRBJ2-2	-	CASSQDGRDTGELFF
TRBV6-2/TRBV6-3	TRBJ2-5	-	CASSPTRNQETQYF
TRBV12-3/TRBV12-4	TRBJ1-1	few	CASTGHGNTEAFF
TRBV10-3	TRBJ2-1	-	CAISELAGGNEQFF
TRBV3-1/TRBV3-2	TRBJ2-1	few	CASSQASGSSNEQFF
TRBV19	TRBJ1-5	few	CASSMARTGWDGNQPQHF